A selection of T cell receptor beta chains follows, all from one sample in a study of early T cells in non-severe SARS-CoV-2 infection. From the 5' RACE reads, TCRdb called clonotypes with MiXCR, one entry per CDR3 protein. This sample carries about 110,000 distinct CDR3 sequences, approximately 12% of them seen once, and the ten largest clones take less than 4.5%. The sample consisted of whole blood, taken at baseline. All receptors come from an adult who was a healthcare worker with PCR-confirmed SARS-CoV-2 infection or an uninfected control (not recorded which). The CDR3 runs from the conserved cysteine through the conserved F or W. A D gene is named only where the DNA matches it firmly. Expanded clones get a size class; other rows say once, few or many, or leave the size out.

V	J	D	size	DNA	CDR3
TRBV28	TRBJ2-3	-	few	TGTGCCAGCAGCCCAAATGGGAAAAACACAGATACGCAGTATTTT	CASSPNGKNTDTQYF
TRBV2	TRBJ2-7	-	few	TGTGCCAGCCAGGGGGGGGCAGGCGAGCAGTACTTC	CASQGGAGEQYF
TRBV29-1	TRBJ1-1	-	few	TGCAGCGTTGAAATCGACGCCTACAGTGTGAACACTGAAGCTTTCTTT	CSVEIDAYSVNTEAFF
TRBV28	TRBJ2-1	-	-	TGTGCCAGCAGTCTTGGGAGCAATGAGCAGTTCTTC	CASSLGSNEQFF
TRBV27	TRBJ2-7	-	few	TGTGCCAGCAGTTTAGGCGGCAGGGGATACTACGAGCAGTACTTC	CASSLGGRGYYEQYF
TRBV15	TRBJ2-2	TRBD2	-	TGTGCCACCAGCAGAGAGGGAGGGACCAACACCGGGGAGCTGTTTTTT	CATSREGGTNTGELFF
TRBV6-1	TRBJ2-3	TRBD2	-	TGTGCCAGCAGTGAAATTCTAGCGGGAGATACGCAGTGTTTT	CASSEILAGDTQCF
TRBV4-1	TRBJ2-7	TRBD2	few	TGCGCCAGCAACCAAGTATGGACTAGCGGCACCTACGAGCAGTACTTC	CASNQVWTSGTYEQYF
TRBV14	TRBJ2-7	TRBD2	few	TGTGCCAGCAGCCAGGGTAGCGGGACCTACGAGCAGTACTTC	CASSQGSGTYEQYF
TRBV3-1	TRBJ2-3	-	few	TGTGCCAGCAGCCAAGACACCCGCGCAGATACGCAGTATTTT	CASSQDTRADTQYF
TRBV5-6	TRBJ2-1	-	many	TGTGCCAGCAGCATCAGACTCCTAGGTGAGCAGTTCTTC	CASSIRLLGEQFF
TRBV29-1	TRBJ2-3	-	-	TGCAGCGTTGCGTGGGGAGATACGCAGTATTTT	CSVAWGDTQYF
TRBV6-5	TRBJ2-5	-	many	TGTGCCAGCAGTTCCCGCGAGTACTTC	CASSSREYF
TRBV3-1	TRBJ2-7	-	few	TGTGCCAGCAGCTTCACGGGAGAGTCCTACGAGCAGTACTTC	CASSFTGESYEQYF
TRBV28	TRBJ2-7	TRBD2	-	TGTGCCAGCAGTTCCCCGGGGGGTTCCTACGAGCAGTACTTC	CASSSPGGSYEQYF
TRBV29-1	TRBJ2-4	-	-	TGCAGCGTTGAAGGCAGGGGAGCCAAAAACATTCAGTACTTC	CSVEGRGAKNIQYF